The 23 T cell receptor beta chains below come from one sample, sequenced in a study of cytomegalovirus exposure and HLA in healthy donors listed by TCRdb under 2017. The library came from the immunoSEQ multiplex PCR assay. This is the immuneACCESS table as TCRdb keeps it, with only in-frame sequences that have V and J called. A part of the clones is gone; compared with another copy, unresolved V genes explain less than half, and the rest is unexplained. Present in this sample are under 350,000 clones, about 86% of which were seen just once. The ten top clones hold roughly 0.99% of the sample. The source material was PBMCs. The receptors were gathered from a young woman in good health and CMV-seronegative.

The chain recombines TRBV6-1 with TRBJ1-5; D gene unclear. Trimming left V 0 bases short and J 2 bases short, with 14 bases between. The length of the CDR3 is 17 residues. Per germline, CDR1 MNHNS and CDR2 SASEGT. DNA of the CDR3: TGTGCCAGCAGTGAAGCGCCAATGGGTCGGGGCAATCAGCCCCAGCATTTT. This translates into CASSEAPMGRGNQPQHF.

Here the CDR3 reads CASSPGMNTEAFF. Written as DNA, the CDR3 is TGTGCCAGCAGTCCGGGAATGAACACTGAAGCTTTCTTT. J is TRBJ1-1 and V is TRBV25-1; D is unresolved. Germline CDR1 is MGHDK and CDR2 is SYGVNS. V was shortened by 5 bases and J by 0 bases, with 7 bases between the two germline ends. The length of the CDR3 is 13 residues.

CDR3 in amino acids: CASSVQRGVRGEETQYF. CDR3 in DNA: TGTGCCAGCAGTGTACAGCGGGGGGTAAGAGGTGAAGAGACCCAGTACTTC. J is TRBJ2-5 and V is TRBV2; 9 bases are a match to TRBD2. The germline V gene encodes CDR1 SNHLY and CDR2 FYNNEI. Trimming cost V 4 bases and J 3 bases; bases outside gene matches: 12. This CDR3 spans 17 amino acids.

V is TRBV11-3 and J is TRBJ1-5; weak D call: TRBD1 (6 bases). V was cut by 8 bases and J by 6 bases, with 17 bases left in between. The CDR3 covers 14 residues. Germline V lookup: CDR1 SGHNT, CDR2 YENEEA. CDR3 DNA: TGTGCCAGCGCGCAACGGGGGGCAGGTCAGCCCCAGCATTTT. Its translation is CASAQRGAGQPQHF.

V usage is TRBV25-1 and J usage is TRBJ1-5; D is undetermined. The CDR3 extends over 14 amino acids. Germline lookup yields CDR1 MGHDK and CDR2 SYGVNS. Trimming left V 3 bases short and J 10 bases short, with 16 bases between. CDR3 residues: CASSEGSPRGPQHF. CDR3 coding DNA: TGTGCCAGCAGTGAGGGGAGTCCTCGGGGACCCCAGCATTTT.

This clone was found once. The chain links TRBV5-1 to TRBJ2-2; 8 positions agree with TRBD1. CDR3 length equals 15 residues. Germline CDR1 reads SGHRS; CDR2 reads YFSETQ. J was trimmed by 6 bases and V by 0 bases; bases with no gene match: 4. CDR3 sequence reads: CASSLATGEAGELFF. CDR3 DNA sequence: TGCGCCAGCAGCTTGGCGACAGGGGAGGCCGGGGAGCTGTTTTTT. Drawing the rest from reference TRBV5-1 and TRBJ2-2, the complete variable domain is KAGVTQTPRYLIKTRGQQVTLSCSPISGHRSVSWYQQTPGQGLQFLFEYFSETQRNKGNFPGRFSGRQFSNSRSEMNVSTLELGDSALYLCASSLATGEAGELFFGEGSRLTVL.

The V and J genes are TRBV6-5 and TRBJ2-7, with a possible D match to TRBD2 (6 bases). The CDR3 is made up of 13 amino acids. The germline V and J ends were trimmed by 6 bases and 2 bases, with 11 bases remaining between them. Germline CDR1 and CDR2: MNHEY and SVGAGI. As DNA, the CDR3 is TGTGCCAGCAGCCTCGGGGGTCCCTACGAGCAGTACTTC. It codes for CASSLGGPYEQYF.

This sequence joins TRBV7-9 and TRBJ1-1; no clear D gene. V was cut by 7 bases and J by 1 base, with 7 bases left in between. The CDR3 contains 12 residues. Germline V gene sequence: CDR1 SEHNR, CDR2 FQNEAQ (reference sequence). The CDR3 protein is CASNHGNTEAFF. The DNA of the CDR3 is TGTGCCAGCAACCACGGGAACACTGAAGCTTTCTTT.

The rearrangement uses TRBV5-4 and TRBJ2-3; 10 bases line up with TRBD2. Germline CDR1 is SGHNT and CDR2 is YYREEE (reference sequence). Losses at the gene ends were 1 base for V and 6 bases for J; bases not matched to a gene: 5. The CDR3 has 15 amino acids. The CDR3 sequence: CASSLKLAGLDTQYF. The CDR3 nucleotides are TGTGCCAGCAGCTTGAAACTAGCGGGGTTGGATACGCAGTATTTT.

CDR3 sequence (DNA): TGTGCCAGCAGCCCAAGACTAGCGGGCGAGGTGTCAGATACGCAGTATTTT. Translating it yields CASSPRLAGEVSDTQYF. The V and J genes are TRBV7-8 and TRBJ2-3, with 10 bases matching TRBD2. CDR3 length equals 17 residues. Germline-derived CDR1 and CDR2 are SGHVS and FQNEAQ. Trimming took 5 bases from V and 4 from J; bases not matched to a gene: 12.

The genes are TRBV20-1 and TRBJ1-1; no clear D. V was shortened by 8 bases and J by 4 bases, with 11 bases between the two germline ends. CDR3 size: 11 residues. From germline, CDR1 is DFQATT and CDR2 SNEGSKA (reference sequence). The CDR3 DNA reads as TGCAGTCGTACCGAGAGCACTGAAGCTTTCTTT. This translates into CSRTESTEAFF.

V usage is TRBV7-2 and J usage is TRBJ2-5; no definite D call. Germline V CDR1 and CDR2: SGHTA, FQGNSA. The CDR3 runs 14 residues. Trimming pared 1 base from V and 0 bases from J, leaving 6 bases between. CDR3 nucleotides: TGTGCCAGCAGCTTAGACTCCCACCAAGAGACCCAGTACTTC. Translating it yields CASSLDSHQETQYF.

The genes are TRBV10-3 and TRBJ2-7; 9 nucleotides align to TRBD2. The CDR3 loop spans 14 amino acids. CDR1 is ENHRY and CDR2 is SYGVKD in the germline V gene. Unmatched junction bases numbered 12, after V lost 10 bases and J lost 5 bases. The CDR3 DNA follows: TGTGCCACCATTGGTAGCGGGAGTACCGACGAGCAGTACTTC. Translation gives CATIGSGSTDEQYF.

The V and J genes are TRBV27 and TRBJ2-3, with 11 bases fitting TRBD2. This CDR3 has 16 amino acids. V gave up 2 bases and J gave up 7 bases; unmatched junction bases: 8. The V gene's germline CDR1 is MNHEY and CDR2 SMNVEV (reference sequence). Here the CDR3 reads CASSLAGTSGTNTQYF. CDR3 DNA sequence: TGTGCCAGCAGTTTAGCCGGGACTAGCGGCACGAATACGCAGTATTTT.

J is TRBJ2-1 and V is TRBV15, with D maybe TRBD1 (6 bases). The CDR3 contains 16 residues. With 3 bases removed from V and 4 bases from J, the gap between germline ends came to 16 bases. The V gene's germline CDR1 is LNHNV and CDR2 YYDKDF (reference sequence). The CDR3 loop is CATSSGTRGRYNEQFF. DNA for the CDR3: TGTGCCACCAGCAGCGGTACTAGGGGGAGATACAATGAGCAGTTCTTC. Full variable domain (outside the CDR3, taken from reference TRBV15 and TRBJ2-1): DAMVIQNPRYQVTQFGKPVTLSCSQTLNHNVMYWYQQKSSQAPKLLFHYYDKDFNNEADTPDNFQSRRPNTSFCFLDIRSPGLGDTAMYLCATSSGTRGRYNEQFFGPGTRLTVL.

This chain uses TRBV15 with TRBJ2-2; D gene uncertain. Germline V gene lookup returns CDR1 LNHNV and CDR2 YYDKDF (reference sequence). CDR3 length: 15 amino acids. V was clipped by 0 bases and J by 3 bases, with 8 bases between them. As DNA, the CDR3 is TGTGCCACCAGCAGAGACGGGTATGACACCGGGGAGCTGTTTTTT. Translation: CATSRDGYDTGELFF.

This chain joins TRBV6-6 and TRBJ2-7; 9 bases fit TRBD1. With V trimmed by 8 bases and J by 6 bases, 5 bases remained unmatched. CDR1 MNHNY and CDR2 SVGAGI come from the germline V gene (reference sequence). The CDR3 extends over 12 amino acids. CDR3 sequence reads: CASWDRASEQYF. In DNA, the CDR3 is TGTGCCAGCTGGGACAGGGCCTCCGAGCAGTACTTC.

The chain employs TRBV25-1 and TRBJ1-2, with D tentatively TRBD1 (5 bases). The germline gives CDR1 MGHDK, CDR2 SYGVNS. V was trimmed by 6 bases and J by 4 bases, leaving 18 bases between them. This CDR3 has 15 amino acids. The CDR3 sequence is CASSATPRRGYGYTF. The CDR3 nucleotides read TGTGCCAGCAGCGCGACCCCAAGGAGGGGCTATGGCTACACCTTC.

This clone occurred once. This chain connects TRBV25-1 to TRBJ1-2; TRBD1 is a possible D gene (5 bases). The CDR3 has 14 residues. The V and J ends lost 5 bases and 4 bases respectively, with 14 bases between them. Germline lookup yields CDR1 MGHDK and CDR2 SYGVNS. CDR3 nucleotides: TGTGCCAGCAGTTGGGCACGGGGGGGCTATGGCTACACCTTC. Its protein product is CASSWARGGYGYTF.

In nucleotides, the CDR3 is TGTGCCAGCAAGGAGGAAAACATTCAGTACTTC. The encoded protein is CASKEENIQYF. V usage is TRBV2 and J usage is TRBJ2-4; D perhaps matches TRBD2 (5 bases). Germline V gives CDR1 SNHLY, CDR2 FYNNEI. CDR3 length equals 11 residues. V shed 7 bases and J shed 5 bases, with 6 bases lying between them.

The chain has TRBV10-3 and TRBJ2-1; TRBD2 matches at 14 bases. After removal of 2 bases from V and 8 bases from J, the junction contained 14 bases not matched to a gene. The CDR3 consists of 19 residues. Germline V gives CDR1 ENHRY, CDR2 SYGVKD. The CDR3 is CAISEDEDWTSGRRDEQFF. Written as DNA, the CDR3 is TGTGCCATCAGTGAGGATGAAGACTGGACTAGCGGGAGGCGGGATGAGCAGTTCTTC.

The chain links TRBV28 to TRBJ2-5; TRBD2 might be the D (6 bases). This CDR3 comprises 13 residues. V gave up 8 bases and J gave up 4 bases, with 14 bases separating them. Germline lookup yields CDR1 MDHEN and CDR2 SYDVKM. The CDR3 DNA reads TGTGCCAGCGGGAGGACGGAGGGAGAGACCCAGTACTTC. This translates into CASGRTEGETQYF.

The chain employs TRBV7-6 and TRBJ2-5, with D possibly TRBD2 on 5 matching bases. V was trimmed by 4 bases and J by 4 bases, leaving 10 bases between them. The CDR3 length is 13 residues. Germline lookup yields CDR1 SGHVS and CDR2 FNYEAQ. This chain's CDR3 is CASSWARGETQYF. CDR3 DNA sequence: TGTGCCAGCAGCTGGGCACGGGGAGAGACCCAGTACTTC.